This TCR beta chain was observed in a study of blood T cell repertoires in COVID-19. For the study at large: COVID-19 samples collected from the United States, Italy and Spain covered acute and convalescent phases.

Enrolled during active infection, Seattle patients were then followed longitudinally. Generated by immunoSEQ multiplex PCR, the TCRdb table keeps only in-frame clones and is missing some. Of nearly 350,000 clones listed, around 87% are singletons. The CDR3 extends over 15 amino acids. Germline V gene sequence: CDR1 KGHSH, CDR2 LQKENI. With 3 bases clipped from V and 5 bases from J, the junction kept 4 bases outside the gene matches. The chain joins TRBV18 to TRBJ2-1, with 10 positions matching TRBD2. Sequenced input: peripheral blood. This TCR came from a woman aged 50 to 60 with COVID-19, enrolled during active disease. The CDR3 nucleotides read TGTGCCAGCTCACCGCTAGCGGGAGCGAACAATGAGCAGTTCTTC. Protein product: CASSPLAGANNEQFF.